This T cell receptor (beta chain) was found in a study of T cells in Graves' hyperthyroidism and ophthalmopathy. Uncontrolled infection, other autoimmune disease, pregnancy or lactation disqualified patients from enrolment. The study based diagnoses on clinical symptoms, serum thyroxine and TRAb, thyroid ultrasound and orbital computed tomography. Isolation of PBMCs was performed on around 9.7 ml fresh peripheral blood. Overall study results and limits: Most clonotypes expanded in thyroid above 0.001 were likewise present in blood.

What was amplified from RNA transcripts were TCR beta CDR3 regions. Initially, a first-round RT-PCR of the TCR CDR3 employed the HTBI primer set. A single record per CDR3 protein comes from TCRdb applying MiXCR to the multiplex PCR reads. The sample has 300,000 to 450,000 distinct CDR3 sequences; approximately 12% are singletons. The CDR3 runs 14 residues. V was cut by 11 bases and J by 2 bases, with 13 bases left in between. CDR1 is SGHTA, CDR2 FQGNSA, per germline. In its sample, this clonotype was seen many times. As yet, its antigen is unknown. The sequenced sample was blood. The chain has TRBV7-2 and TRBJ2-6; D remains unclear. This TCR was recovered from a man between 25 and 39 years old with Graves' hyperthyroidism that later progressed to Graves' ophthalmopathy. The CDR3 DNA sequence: TGTGCCGATCAAAGGACCGCTGGGGCCAACGTCCTGACTTTC. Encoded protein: CADQRTAGANVLTF. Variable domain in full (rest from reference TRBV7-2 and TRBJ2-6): GAGVSQSPSNKVTEKGKDVELRCDPISGHTALYWYRQSLGQGLEFLIYFQGNSAPDKSGLPSDRFSAERTGGSVSTLTIQRTQQEDSAVYLCADQRTAGANVLTFGAGSRLTVL.